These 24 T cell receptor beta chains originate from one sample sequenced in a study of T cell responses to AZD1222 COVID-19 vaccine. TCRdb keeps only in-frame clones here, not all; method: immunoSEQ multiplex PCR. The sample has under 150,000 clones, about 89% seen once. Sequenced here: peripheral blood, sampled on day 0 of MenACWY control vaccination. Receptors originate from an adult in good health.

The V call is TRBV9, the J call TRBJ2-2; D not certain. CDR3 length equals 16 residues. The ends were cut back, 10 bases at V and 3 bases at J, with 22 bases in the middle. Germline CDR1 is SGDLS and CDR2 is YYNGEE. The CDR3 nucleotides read TGTGCCCCGACCCAAAAGACAAGCGTAGACACCGGGGAGCTGTTTTTT. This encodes CAPTQKTSVDTGELFF.

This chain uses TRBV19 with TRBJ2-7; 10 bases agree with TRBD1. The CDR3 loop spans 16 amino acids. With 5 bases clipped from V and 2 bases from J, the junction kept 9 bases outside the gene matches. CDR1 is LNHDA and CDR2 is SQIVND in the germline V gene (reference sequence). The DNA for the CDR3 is TGTGCCAGTAGTCCAGGGGGGGACAGGGGAGCCTACGAGCAGTACTTC. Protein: CASSPGGDRGAYEQYF.

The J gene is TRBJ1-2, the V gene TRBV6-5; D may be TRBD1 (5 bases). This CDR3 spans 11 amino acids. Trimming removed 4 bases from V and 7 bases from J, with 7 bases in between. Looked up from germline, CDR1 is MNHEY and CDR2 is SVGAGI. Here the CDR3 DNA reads TGTGCCAGCAGTTTGGGGGGTGGCTACACCTTC. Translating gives CASSLGGGYTF.

In DNA form, the CDR3 reads TGCGCCAGCAGTCCAACAGGGACTAACTATGGCTACACCTTC. Its protein is CASSPTGTNYGYTF. The rearrangement joins TRBV5-1 to TRBJ1-2; maybe TRBD1 (6 bases). The germline V and J ends were trimmed by 5 bases and 0 bases, with 11 bases remaining between them. The germline CDR1 and CDR2 sequences are SGHRS and YFSETQ. This CDR3 contains 14 residues.

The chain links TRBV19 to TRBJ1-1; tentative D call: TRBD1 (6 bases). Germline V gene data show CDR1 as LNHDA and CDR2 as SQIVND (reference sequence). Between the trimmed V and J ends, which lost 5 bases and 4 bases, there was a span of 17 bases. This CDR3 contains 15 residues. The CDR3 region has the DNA TGTGCCAGTAGTGCACAGGGAAGGAAGGGCACTGAAGCTTTCTTT. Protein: CASSAQGRKGTEAFF.

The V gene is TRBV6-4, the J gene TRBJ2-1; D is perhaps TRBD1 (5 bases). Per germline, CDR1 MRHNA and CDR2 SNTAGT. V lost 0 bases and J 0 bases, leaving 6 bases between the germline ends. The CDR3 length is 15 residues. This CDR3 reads CASSDSGDSYNEQFF. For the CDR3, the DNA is TGTGCCAGCAGTGACTCAGGGGACTCCTACAATGAGCAGTTCTTC.

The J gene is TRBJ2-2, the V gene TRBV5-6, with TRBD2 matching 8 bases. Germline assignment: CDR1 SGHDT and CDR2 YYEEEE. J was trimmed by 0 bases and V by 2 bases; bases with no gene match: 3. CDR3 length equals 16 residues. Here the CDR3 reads CASSFPGLANTGELFF. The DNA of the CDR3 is TGTGCCAGCAGCTTCCCGGGACTAGCGAACACCGGGGAGCTGTTTTTT.

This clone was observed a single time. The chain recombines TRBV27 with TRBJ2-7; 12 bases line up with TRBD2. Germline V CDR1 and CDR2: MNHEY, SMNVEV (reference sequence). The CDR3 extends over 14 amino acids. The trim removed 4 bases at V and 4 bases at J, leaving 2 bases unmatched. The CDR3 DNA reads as TGTGCCAGCAGTTGGACTAGCGGGACTTACGAGCAGTACTTC. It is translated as CASSWTSGTYEQYF.

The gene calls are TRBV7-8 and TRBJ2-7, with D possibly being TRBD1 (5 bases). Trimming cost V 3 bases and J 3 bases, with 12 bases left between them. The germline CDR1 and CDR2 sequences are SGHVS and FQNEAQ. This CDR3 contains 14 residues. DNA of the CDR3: TGTGCCAGCAGCTTTCGACAGAAAGACTACGAGCAGTACTTC. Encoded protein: CASSFRQKDYEQYF.

Here the CDR3 DNA reads TGTGCCAGCAGTCCCTGGACAGGGGAAATATTCTACGAGCAGTACTTC. This gives the protein CASSPWTGEIFYEQYF. V gene TRBV6-2 or TRBV6-3 combines with J gene TRBJ2-7, with 9 bases aligning to TRBD1. This CDR3 comprises 16 residues. The trim removed 5 bases at V and 3 bases at J, leaving 11 bases unmatched. Germline CDR1 MNHEY, CDR2 SVGEGT.

The CDR3 sequence: CASSSTGDNSPLHF. CDR3 bases: TGTGCCAGCAGCTCGACTGGAGATAATTCACCCCTCCACTTT. The chain carries TRBV5-4 and TRBJ1-6; D is ambiguous. The CDR3 extends over 14 amino acids. CDR1 and CDR2 from the germline V gene are SGHNT and YYREEE (reference sequence). V dropped 3 bases and J dropped 5 bases, with 9 bases sitting between them.

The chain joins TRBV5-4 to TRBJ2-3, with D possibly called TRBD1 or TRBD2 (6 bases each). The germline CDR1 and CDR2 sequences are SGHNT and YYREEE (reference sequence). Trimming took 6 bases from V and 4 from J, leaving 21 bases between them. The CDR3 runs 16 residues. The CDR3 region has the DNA TGTGCCAGCACCGCCCGAGGGGGAGCGGGCCCAGATACGCAGTATTTT. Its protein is CASTARGGAGPDTQYF.

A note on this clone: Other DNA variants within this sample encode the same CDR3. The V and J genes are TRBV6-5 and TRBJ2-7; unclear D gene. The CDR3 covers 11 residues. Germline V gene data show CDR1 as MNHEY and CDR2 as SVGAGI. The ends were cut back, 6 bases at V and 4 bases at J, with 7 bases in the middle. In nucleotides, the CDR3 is TGTGCCAGCAGCGACGGGTACGAGCAGTACTTC. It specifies CASSDGYEQYF.

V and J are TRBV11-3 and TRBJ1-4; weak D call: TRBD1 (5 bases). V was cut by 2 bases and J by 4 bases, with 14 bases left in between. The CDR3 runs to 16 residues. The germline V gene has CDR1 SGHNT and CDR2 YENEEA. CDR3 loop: CASSLPGIGGNEKLFF. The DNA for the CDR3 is TGTGCCAGCAGCTTACCCGGAATTGGGGGTAATGAAAAACTGTTTTTT.

The CDR3 loop reads CASSLDAYNEQFF. As DNA, the CDR3 is TGTGCCAGCAGCTTGGACGCCTACAATGAGCAGTTCTTC. The genes are TRBV7-7 and TRBJ2-1; D gene unclear. The V and J ends lost 3 bases and 2 bases respectively, with 5 bases between them. The CDR3 totals 13 residues. Germline-derived CDR1 and CDR2 are SSHAT and FNYEAQ (reference sequence).

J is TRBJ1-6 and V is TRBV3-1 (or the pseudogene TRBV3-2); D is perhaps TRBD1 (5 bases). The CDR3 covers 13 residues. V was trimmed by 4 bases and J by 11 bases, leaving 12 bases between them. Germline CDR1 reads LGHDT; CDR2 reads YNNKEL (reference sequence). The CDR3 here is CASSLSTEPPLHF. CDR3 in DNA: TGTGCCAGCAGCCTCTCGACAGAGCCACCCCTCCACTTT.

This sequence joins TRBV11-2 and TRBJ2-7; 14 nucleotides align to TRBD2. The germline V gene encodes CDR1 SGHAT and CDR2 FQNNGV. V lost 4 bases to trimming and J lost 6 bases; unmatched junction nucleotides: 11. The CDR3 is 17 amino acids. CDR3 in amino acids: CASSSRGTSGRFTEQYF. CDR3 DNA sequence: TGTGCCAGCAGCTCGCGAGGGACTAGCGGGAGATTTACCGAGCAGTACTTC.

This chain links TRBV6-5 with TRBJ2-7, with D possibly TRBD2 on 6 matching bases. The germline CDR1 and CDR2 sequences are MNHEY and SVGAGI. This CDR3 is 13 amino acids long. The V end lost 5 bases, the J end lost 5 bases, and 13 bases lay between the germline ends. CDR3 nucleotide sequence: TGTGCCAGCAGTCAGGGACTTCGGGACGAGCAGTACTTC. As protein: CASSQGLRDEQYF.

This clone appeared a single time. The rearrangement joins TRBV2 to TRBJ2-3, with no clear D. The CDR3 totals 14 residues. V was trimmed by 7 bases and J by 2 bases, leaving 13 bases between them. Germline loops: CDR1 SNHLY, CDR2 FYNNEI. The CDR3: CASTPRLYTDTQYF. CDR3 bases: TGTGCCAGCACGCCCCGGTTATACACAGATACGCAGTATTTT.

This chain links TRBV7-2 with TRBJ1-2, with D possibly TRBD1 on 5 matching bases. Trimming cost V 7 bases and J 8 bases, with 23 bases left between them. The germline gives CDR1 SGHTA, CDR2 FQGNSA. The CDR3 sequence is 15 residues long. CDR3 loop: CASIGWGQDIGGYTF. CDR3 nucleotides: TGTGCCAGCATCGGATGGGGCCAGGACATAGGGGGCTACACCTTC.

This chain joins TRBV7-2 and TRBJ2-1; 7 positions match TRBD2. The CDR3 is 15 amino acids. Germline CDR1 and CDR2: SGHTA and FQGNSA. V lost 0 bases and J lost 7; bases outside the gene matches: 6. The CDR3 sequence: CASSLAGGSQNEQFF. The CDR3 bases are TGTGCCAGCAGCTTAGCGGGAGGGTCCCAGAATGAGCAGTTCTTC.

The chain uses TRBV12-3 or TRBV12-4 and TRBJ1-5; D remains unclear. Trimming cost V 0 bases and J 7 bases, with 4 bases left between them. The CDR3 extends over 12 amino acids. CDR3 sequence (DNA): TGTGCCAGCAGTTTAGCGAGGCAGCCCCAGCATTTT. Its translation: CASSLARQPQHF.

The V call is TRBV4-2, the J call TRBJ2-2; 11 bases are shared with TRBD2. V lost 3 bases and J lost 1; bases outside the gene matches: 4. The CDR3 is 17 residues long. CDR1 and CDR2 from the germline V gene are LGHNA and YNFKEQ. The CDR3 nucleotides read TGTGCCAGCAGCCACCCGACTAGCGGGGTGAACACCGGGGAGCTGTTTTTT. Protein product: CASSHPTSGVNTGELFF.

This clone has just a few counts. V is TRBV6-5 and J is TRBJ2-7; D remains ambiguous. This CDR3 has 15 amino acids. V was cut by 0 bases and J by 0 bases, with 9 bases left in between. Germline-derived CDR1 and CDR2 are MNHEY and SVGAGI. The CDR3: CASSYSAVSSYEQYF. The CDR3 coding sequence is TGTGCCAGCAGTTACTCCGCGGTATCCTCCTACGAGCAGTACTTC.